A selection of T cell receptor beta chains follows, all from one sample in a study of shared clonotypes between healthy human individuals. TCRdb keeps only in-frame clones here, not all; method: immunoSEQ multiplex PCR. The sample holds fewer than 2.5 million clones, 93% seen once. Sequencing was carried out using naive CD4+ T cells from PBMCs. The receptor set was obtained from a man between 18 and 35 years old in good health. Some clones in this sample may be carry-over from other donors' samples. Both conserved end residues are part of each CDR3. The D gene is left open where the match is weak. A clone size is listed for some rows: how often the clone was seen (once, few, many), or a class if it is expanded.

CASSFSADAYEQYF TGCGCCAGCAGCTTTTCGGCGGACGCCTACGAGCAGTACTTC NA once TRBJ2-7 TRBV5-1
CASRPQGNGYTF TGTGCAAGTCGCCCACAGGGGAACGGCTACACCTTC NA NA TRBJ1-2 TRBV12-2
CASSPPVGTGSYNEQFF TGTGCCAGCTCACCACCGGTGGGGACAGGGTCCTACAATGAGCAGTTCTTC TRBD1 NA TRBJ2-1 TRBV18
CATSGKREGRQETQYF TGTGCCACCAGCGGCAAGCGGGAGGGCCGTCAAGAGACCCAGTACTTC TRBD2 NA TRBJ2-5 TRBV15
CASSVAGRDEKLFF TGTGCCAGCAGTGTTGCGGGCCGGGATGAAAAACTGTTTTTT NA once TRBJ1-4 TRBV25-1
CASSPGPSSYEQYF TGCGCCAGCAGCCCCGGACCAAGCTCCTACGAGCAGTACTTC NA NA TRBJ2-7 TRBV5-1
CASSPVTGGAEKLFF TGCGCCAGCAGCCCGGTGACAGGGGGCGCGGAAAAACTGTTTTTT TRBD1 NA TRBJ1-4 TRBV5-1
CAWSVRGLYSGNTIYF TGTGCCTGGAGTGTTAGAGGGCTATATTCCGGAAACACCATATATTTT NA once TRBJ1-3 TRBV30
CASSALLESGELFF TGTGCCAGCAGTGCCCTCCTTGAGAGCGGGGAGCTGTTTTTT NA NA TRBJ2-2 TRBV6-4
CASSPRERTSGRGTETQYF TGTGCCAGCAGTCCCCGGGAAAGGACTAGCGGGAGGGGAACAGAGACCCAGTACTTC TRBD2 NA TRBJ2-5 TRBV27
CATSRDSPGLVREQYF TGTGCCACCAGCAGAGATTCTCCGGGACTAGTACGCGAGCAGTACTTC TRBD2 NA TRBJ2-7 TRBV15
CASSLRRGEPQHF TGTGCCAGCAGCCTCCGTCGGGGGGAGCCCCAGCATTTT NA few TRBJ1-5 TRBV28
CASSTTGGSSYEQYF TGTGCCAGCAGTACAACCGGTGGGAGCTCCTACGAGCAGTACTTC NA NA TRBJ2-7 TRBV6-1
CASSYSGAGEQPQHF TGTGCCAGCAGTTACTCCGGGGCAGGGGAGCAGCCCCAGCATTTT NA NA TRBJ1-5 TRBV6-5
CASSVGRTRANEQFF TGTGCCAGCAGCGTAGGGAGGACTAGGGCCAATGAGCAGTTCTTC TRBD2 NA TRBJ2-1 TRBV9
CASSLIGLSGSYEQYF TGTGCCAGCAGCTTAATCGGTCTTAGCGGGAGCTACGAGCAGTACTTC TRBD2 NA TRBJ2-7 TRBV13
CASSPVGGPGGYYGYTF TGTGCCAGCAGCCCCGTGGGGGGTCCGGGGGGGTACTATGGCTACACCTTC NA NA TRBJ1-2 TRBV5-8
CASSLRLGEGEQYF TGTGCCAGCAGCCTAAGGCTCGGCGAGGGGGAGCAGTACTTC NA NA TRBJ2-7 TRBV9
CASSREPGQAASPLHF TGCGCCAGCAGCCGCGAACCCGGACAGGCCGCTTCACCCCTCCACTTT TRBD1 NA TRBJ1-6 TRBV5-1
CASSQAGRRNTEAFF TGTGCCAGCAGCCAAGCAGGCAGGAGGAACACTGAAGCTTTCTTT NA few TRBJ1-1 TRBV4-2
CASSRLAGEAGELFF TGCGCCAGCAGCCGACTAGCGGGAGAGGCCGGGGAGCTGTTTTTT TRBD2 NA TRBJ2-2 TRBV5-1
CSERTTPDTQYF TGCAGCGAGAGGACTACTCCCGATACGCAGTATTTT NA NA TRBJ2-3 TRBV29-1
CASSPAGPGQSGSEAFF TGCGCCAGCAGCCCCGCCGGTCCGGGACAGTCAGGGTCTGAAGCTTTCTTT TRBD1 NA TRBJ1-1 TRBV5-1
CASLGAGANNEQFF TGTGCCAGTCTTGGAGCGGGTGCCAACAATGAGCAGTTCTTC NA NA TRBJ2-1 TRBV28
CAIRTSTGRQYF TGTGCCATCAGGACTAGCACAGGAAGGCAGTATTTT TRBD2 NA TRBJ2-3 TRBV6-6
CASSWTGGPYEQYF TGTGCCAGCAGCTGGACAGGGGGTCCCTACGAGCAGTACTTC TRBD1 NA TRBJ2-7 TRBV11-2
CASSPSGEPQETQYF TGTGCCAGCAGTCCTTCGGGCGAGCCGCAAGAGACCCAGTACTTC NA NA TRBJ2-5 TRBV28
CASSNVPTGYTGELFF TGTGCCAGCAGCAACGTACCGACAGGGTACACCGGGGAGCTGTTTTTT TRBD1 NA TRBJ2-2 TRBV11-2
CASRATGAAKNIQYF TGTGCCAGCCGCGCGACAGGGGCGGCCAAAAACATTCAGTACTTC TRBD1 NA TRBJ2-4 TRBV28
CASSPWTGDVEQFF TGTGCCAGCAGTCCCTGGACAGGGGATGTTGAGCAGTTCTTC TRBD1 NA TRBJ2-1 TRBV2
CSAGPSYEQYF TGCAGTGCCGGGCCCTCCTACGAGCAGTACTTC NA once TRBJ2-7 TRBV20-1
CASSLDTDRGGYNEQFF TGTGCCAGCAGCTTAGATACCGACAGGGGGGGATACAATGAGCAGTTCTTC TRBD1 once TRBJ2-1 TRBV11-3
CASSRQSGSGETQYF TGTGCCAGCAGCCGCCAGTCCGGGAGCGGAGAGACCCAGTACTTC NA NA TRBJ2-5 TRBV7-9
CASSPWTSGQETQYF TGTGCCAGCTCACCGTGGACTAGCGGACAAGAGACCCAGTACTTC TRBD2 NA TRBJ2-5 TRBV18
CASSKVGYWDREQETQYF TGTGCCAGCAGCAAAGTAGGGTACTGGGACAGGGAACAAGAGACCCAGTACTTC NA NA TRBJ2-5 TRBV21-1
CASSPDDENTEAFF TGTGCCAGTAGCCCAGACGACGAGAACACTGAAGCTTTCTTT NA NA TRBJ1-1 TRBV19
CASSSGASYEQYF TGTGCCAGCAGCTCCGGGGCGTCCTACGAGCAGTACTTC NA NA TRBJ2-7 TRBV12-1
CASSQGASGNTIYF TGTGCCAGCTCACAGGGGGCGTCTGGAAACACCATATATTTT TRBD1 NA TRBJ1-3 TRBV18
CASSSGNTDTQYF TGCGCCAGCAGCTCCGGGAACACAGATACGCAGTATTTT NA NA TRBJ2-3 TRBV5-1
CAYGGLANEKLFF TGTGCCTATGGGGGACTGGCTAATGAAAAACTGTTTTTT NA few TRBJ1-4 TRBV30